This T cell receptor beta chain stems from a study of Graves' ophthalmopathy and Graves' hyperthyroidism. TCR beta CDR3 regions were amplified from RNA transcripts. First-round RT-PCR used HTBI primers; second-round multiplex PCR followed. TCRdb reprocessed the multiplex PCR reads via MiXCR and lists one record per CDR3 protein. The data show 40,000 or so distinct CDR3 sequences, approximately 46% seen once. Germline V lookup: CDR1 MGHDK, CDR2 SYGVNS. V was pared by 4 bases and J by 6 bases, with 9 bases between. CDR3 length equals 12 residues. On this clonotype: The antigen remains unidentified.

The study excluded patients with other autoimmune diseases, uncontrolled infections, pregnancy or lactation. PBMCs had their origin in fresh peripheral blood (10 ml). Findings of the study overall: It was with approximately 70% sensitivity and about 72% specificity that the model predicted ophthalmopathy progression.

The TCR sequence derives from an adult woman with stable Graves' hyperthyroidism. What was sequenced was peripheral blood. V is TRBV25-1 and J is TRBJ1-1; D not certain. The CDR3 spells CASSASQSEAFF. The CDR3 DNA reads as TGTGCCAGCAGTGCGTCACAGTCTGAAGCTTTCTTT.